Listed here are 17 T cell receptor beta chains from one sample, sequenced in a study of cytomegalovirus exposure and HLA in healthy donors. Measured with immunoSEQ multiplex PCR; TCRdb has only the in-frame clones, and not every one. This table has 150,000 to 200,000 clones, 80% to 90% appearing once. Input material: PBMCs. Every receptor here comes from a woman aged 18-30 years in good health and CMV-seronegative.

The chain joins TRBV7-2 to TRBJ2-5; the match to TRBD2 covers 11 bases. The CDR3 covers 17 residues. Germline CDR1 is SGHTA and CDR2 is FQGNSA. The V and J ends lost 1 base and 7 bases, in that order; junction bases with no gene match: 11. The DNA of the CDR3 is TGTGCCAGCAGCTTAGGGGTGCTAGCGGGAGGACCGGGGACCCAGTACTTC. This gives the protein CASSLGVLAGGPGTQYF.

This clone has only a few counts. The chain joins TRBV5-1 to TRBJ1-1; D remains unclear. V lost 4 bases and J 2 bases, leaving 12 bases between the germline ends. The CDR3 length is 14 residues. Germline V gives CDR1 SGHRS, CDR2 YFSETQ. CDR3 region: CASSPRGINTEAFF. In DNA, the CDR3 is TGCGCCAGCAGCCCGCGGGGAATCAACACTGAAGCTTTCTTT.

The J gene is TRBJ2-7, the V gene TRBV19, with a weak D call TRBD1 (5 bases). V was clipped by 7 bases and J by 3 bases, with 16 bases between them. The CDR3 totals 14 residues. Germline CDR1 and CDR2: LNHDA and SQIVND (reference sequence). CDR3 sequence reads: CASTDSTPNYEQYF. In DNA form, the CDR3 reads TGTGCCAGTACAGACAGCACACCAAACTACGAGCAGTACTTC. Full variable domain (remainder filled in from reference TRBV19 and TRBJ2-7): DGGITQSPKYLFRKEGQNVTLSCEQNLNHDAMYWYRQDPGQGLRLIYYSQIVNDFQKGDIAEGYSVSREKKESFPLTVTSAQKNPTAFYLCASTDSTPNYEQYFGPGTRLTVT.

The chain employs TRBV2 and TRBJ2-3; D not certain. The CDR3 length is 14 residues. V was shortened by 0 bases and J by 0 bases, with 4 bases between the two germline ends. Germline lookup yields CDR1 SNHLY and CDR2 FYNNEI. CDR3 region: CASSEAASTDTQYF. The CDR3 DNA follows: TGTGCCAGCAGTGAAGCAGCGAGCACAGATACGCAGTATTTT.

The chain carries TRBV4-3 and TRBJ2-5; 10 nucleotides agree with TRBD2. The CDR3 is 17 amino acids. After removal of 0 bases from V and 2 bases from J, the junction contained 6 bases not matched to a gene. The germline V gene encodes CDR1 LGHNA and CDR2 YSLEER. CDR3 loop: CASSQDSSGSAQETQYF. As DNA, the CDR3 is TGCGCCAGCAGCCAAGATTCTAGCGGGAGTGCTCAAGAGACCCAGTACTTC.

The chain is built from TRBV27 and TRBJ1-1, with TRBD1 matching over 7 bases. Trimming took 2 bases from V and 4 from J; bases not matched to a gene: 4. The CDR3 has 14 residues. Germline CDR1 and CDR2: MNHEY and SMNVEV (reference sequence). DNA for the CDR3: TGTGCCAGCAGTTTAGTAGGGGGCACCACTGAAGCTTTCTTT. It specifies CASSLVGGTTEAFF.

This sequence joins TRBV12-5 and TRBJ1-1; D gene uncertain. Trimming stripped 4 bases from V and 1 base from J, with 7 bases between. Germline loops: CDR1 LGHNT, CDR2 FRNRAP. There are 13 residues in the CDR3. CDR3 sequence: CASGWRGNTEAFF. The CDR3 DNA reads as TGTGCTAGTGGTTGGCGGGGGAACACTGAAGCTTTCTTT.

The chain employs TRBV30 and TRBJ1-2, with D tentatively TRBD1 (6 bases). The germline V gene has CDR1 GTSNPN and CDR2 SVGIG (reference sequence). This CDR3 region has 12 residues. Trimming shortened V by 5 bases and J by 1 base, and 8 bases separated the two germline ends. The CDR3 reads CAWGDINYGYTF. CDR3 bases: TGTGCCTGGGGGGACATTAACTATGGCTACACCTTC.

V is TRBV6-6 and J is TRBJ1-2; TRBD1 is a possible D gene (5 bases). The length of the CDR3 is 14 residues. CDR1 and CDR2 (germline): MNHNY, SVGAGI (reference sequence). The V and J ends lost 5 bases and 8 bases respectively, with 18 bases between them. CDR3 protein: CASSPSGGAGGYTF. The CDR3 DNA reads TGTGCCAGCAGTCCCTCGGGGGGTGCGGGAGGCTACACCTTC.

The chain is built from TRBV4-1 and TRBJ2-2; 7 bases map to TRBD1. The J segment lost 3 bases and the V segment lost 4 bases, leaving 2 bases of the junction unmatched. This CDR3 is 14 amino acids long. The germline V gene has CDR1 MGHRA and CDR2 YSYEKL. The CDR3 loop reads CASSPDRYTGELFF. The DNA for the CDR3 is TGCGCCAGCAGCCCGGACAGGTACACCGGGGAGCTGTTTTTT.

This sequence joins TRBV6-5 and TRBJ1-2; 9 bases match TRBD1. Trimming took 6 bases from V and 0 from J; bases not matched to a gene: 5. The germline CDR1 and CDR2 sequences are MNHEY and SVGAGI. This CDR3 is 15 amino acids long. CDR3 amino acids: CASRDTGGANYGYTF. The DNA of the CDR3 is TGTGCCAGCAGAGACACAGGGGGCGCTAACTATGGCTACACCTTC.

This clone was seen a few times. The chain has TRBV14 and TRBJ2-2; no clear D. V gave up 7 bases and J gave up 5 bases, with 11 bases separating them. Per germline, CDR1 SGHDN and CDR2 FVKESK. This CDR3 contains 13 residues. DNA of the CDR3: TGTGCCAGCAACGATAGGCGGACCGGGGAGCTGTTTTTT. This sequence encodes CASNDRRTGELFF.

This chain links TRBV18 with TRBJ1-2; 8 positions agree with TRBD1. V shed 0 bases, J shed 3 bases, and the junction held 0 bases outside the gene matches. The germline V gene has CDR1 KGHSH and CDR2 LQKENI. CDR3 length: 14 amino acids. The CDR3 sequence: CASSPPQGDYGYTF. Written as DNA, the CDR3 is TGTGCCAGCTCACCACCACAGGGGGACTATGGCTACACCTTC.

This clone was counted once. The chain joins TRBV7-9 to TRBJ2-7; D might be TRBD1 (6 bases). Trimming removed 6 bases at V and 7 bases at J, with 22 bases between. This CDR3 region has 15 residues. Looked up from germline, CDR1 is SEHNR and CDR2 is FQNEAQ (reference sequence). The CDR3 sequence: CASSFVTGLVVEQYF. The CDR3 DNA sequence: TGTGCCAGCAGTTTTGTCACAGGGCTGGTGGTTGAGCAGTACTTC.

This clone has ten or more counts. The CDR3 bases are TGTGCCAGCACCGAGGGGGGGTACAATGAGCAGTTCTTC. This gives the protein CASTEGGYNEQFF. This chain uses TRBV7-2 with TRBJ2-1, with D perhaps matching TRBD2 (7 bases). V lost 7 bases, J lost 4 bases, and 11 bases lay in between. The CDR3 covers 13 residues. Looked up from germline, CDR1 is SGHTA and CDR2 is FQGNSA. Drawing the rest from reference TRBV7-2 and TRBJ2-1, the complete variable domain is GAGVSQSPSNKVTEKGKDVELRCDPISGHTALYWYRQSLGQGLEFLIYFQGNSAPDKSGLPSDRFSAERTGGSVSTLTIQRTQQEDSAVYLCASTEGGYNEQFFGPGTRLTVL.

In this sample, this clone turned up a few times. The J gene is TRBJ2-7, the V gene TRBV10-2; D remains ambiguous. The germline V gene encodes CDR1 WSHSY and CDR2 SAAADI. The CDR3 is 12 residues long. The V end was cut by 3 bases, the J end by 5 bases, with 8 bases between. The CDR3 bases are TGCGCCAGCAGTGACCTTACGGACGAGCAGTACTTC. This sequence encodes CASSDLTDEQYF.

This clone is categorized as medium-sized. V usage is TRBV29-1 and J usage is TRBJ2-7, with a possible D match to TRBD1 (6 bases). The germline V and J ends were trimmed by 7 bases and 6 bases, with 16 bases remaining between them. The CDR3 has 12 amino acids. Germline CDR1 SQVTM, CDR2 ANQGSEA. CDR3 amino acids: CSGYYREGEQYF. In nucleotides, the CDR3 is TGCAGCGGATACTACAGGGAAGGCGAGCAGTACTTC.